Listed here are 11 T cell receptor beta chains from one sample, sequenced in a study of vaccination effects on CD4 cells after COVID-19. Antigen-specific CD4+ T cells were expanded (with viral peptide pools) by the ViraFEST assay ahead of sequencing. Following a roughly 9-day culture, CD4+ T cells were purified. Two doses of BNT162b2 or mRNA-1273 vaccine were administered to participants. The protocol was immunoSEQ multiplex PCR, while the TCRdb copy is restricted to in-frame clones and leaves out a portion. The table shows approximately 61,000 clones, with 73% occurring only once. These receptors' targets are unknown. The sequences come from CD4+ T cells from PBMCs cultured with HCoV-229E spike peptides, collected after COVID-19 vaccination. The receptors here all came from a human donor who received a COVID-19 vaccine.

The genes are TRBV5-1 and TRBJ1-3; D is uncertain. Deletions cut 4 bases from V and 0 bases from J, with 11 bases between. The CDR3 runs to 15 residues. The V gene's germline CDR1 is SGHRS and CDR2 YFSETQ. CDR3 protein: CASSPAGYSGNTIYF. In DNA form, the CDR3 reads TGCGCCAGCAGCCCCGCCGGATACTCTGGAAACACCATATATTTT. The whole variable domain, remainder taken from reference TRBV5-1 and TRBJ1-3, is KAGVTQTPRYLIKTRGQQVTLSCSPISGHRSVSWYQQTPGQGLQFLFEYFSETQRNKGNFPGRFSGRQFSNSRSEMNVSTLELGDSALYLCASSPAGYSGNTIYFGEGSWLTVV.

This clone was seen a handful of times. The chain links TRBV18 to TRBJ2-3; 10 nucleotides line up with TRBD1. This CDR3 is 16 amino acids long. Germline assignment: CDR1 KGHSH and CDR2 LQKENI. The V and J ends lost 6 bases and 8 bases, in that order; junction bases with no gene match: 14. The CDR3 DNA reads TGTGCCAGCTCCCCCGGGACAGGGGCCACAAGGGGTACGCAGTATTTT. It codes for CASSPGTGATRGTQYF.

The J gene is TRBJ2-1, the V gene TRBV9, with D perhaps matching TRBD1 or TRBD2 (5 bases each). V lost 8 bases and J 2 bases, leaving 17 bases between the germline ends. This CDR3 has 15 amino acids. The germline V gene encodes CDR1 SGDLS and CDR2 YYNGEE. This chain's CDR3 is CASGGSPTPYNEQFF. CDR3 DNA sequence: TGTGCCAGTGGGGGATCCCCCACGCCCTACAATGAGCAGTTCTTC.

The CDR3, as DNA: TGCAGCGTTGCTAAAGATACGCAGTATTTT. As protein: CSVAKDTQYF. V usage is TRBV29-1 and J usage is TRBJ2-3; D unresolved. The V gene's germline CDR1 is SQVTM and CDR2 ANQGSEA. The CDR3 totals 10 residues. V lost 4 bases, J lost 5 bases, and 4 bases lay in between.

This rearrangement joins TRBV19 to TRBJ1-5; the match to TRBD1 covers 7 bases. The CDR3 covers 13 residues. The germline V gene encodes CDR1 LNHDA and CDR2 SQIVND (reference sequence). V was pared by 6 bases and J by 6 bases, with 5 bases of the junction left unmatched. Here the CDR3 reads CASSGTARQPQHF. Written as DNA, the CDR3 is TGTGCCAGTAGCGGGACAGCTCGTCAGCCCCAGCATTTT. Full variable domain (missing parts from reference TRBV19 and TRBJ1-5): DGGITQSPKYLFRKEGQNVTLSCEQNLNHDAMYWYRQDPGQGLRLIYYSQIVNDFQKGDIAEGYSVSREKKESFPLTVTSAQKNPTAFYLCASSGTARQPQHFGDGTRLSIL.

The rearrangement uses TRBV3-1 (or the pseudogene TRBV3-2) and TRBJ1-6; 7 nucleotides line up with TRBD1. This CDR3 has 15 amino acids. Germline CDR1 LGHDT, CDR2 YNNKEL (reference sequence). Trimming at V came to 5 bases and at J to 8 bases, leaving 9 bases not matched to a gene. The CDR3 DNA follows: TGTGCCAGCAGCTTTCTAGACAGGGAGCATTCACCCCTCCACTTT. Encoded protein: CASSFLDREHSPLHF.

In nucleotides, the CDR3 is TGTGCCACCAGCGCTCGACAGGGCTACAATGAGCAGTTCTTC. Amino acid sequence: CATSARQGYNEQFF. The rearrangement links TRBV24-1 to TRBJ2-1, with 7 bases aligning to TRBD1. Trimming at V came to 7 bases and at J to 3 bases, leaving 5 bases not matched to a gene. The CDR3 contains 14 residues. Germline V gene lookup returns CDR1 KGHDR and CDR2 SFDVKD.

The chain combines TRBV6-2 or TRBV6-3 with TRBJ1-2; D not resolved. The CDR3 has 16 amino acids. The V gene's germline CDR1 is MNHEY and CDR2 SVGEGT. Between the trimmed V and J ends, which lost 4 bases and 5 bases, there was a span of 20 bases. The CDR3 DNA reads TGTGCCAGCAGTTCCCCCCGAGAGAACGCCTTTTATGGCTACACCTTC. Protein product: CASSSPRENAFYGYTF.

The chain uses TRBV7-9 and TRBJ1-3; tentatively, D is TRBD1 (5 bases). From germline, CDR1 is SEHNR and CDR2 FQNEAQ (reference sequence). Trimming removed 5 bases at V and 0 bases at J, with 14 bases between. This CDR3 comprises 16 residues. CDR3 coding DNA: TGTGCCAGCAGCCCAGGGACGTTAGACTCTGGAAACACCATATATTTT. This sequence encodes CASSPGTLDSGNTIYF.

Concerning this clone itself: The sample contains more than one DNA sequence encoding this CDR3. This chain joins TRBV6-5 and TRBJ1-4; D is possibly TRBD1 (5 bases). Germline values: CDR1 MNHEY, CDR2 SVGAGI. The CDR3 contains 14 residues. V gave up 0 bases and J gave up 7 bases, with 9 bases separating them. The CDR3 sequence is CASSYSGGGEKLFF. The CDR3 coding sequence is TGTGCCAGCAGTTACTCGGGGGGAGGTGAAAAACTGTTTTTT.

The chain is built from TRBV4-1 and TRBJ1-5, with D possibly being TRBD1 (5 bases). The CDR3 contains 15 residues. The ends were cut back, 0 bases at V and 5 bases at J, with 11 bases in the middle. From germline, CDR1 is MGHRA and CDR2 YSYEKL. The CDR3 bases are TGCGCCAGCAGCCAAGATTCAGGGCGTGATCAGCCCCAGCATTTT. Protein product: CASSQDSGRDQPQHF.